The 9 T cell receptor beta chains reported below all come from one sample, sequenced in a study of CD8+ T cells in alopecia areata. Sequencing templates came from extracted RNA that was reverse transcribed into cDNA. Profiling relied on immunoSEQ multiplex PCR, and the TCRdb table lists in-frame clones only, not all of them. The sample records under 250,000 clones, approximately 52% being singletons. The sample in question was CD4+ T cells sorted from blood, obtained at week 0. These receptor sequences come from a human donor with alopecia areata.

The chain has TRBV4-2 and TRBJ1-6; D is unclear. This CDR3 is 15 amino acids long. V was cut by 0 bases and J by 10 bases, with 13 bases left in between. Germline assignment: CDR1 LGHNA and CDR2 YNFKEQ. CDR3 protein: CASSQDYQEGSPLHF. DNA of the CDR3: TGTGCCAGCAGCCAAGATTACCAGGAGGGATCACCCCTCCACTTT.

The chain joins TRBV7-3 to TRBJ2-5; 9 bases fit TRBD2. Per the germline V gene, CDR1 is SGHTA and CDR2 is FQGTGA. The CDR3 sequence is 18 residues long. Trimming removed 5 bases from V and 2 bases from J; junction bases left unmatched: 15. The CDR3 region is CASSPYGGAGGTQETQYF. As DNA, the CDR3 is TGTGCCAGCAGCCCCTATGGGGGAGCGGGAGGCACACAAGAGACCCAGTACTTC.

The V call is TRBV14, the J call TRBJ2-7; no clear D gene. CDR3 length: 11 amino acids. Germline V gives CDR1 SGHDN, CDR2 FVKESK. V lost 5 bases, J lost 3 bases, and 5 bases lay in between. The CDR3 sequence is CASSSHYEQYF. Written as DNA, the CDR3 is TGTGCCAGCAGCTCCCACTACGAGCAGTACTTC.

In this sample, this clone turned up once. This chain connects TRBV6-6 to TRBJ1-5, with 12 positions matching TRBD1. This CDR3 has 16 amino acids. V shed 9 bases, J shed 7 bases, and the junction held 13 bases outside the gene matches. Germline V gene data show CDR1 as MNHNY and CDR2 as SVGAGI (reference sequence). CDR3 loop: CASTLTGTGGWQPQHF. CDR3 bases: TGTGCCAGTACCTTAACCGGGACAGGGGGCTGGCAGCCCCAGCATTTT.

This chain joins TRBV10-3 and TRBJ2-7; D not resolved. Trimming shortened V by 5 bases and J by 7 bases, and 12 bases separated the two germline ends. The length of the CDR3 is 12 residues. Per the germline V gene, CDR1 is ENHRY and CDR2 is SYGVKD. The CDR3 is CAISRKGQEQYF. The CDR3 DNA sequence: TGTGCCATCAGTCGGAAAGGGCAGGAGCAGTACTTC.

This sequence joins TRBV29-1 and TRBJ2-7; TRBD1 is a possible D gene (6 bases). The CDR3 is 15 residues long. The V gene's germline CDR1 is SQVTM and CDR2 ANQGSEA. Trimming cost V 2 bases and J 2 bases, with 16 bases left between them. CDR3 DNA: TGCAGCGTTGAAAATCCGGACAGAGTACCCTACGAGCAGTACTTC. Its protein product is CSVENPDRVPYEQYF.

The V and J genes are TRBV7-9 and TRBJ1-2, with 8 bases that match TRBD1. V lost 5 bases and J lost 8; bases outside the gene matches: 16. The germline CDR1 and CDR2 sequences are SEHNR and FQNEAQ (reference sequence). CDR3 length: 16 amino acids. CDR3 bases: TGTGCCAGCAGCGCAATCAGGGGGCGCAAAATGATAGGCTACACCTTC. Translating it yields CASSAIRGRKMIGYTF.

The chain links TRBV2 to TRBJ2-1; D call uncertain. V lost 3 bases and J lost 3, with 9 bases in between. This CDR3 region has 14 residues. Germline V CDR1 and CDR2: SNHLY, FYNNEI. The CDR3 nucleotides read TGTGCCAGCAGTGATCTTGGGAACTACAATGAGCAGTTCTTC. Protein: CASSDLGNYNEQFF.

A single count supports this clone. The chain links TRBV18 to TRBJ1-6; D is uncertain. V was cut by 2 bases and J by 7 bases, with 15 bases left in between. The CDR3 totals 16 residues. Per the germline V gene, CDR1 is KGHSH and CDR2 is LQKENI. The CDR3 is CASSPTAPHGNSPLHF. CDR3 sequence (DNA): TGTGCCAGCTCACCAACGGCTCCCCACGGGAATTCACCCCTCCACTTT.